The 20 T cell receptor beta chains reported below all come from one sample, sequenced in a study of blood T cell repertoires in COVID-19. Profiled with immunoSEQ multiplex PCR; TCRdb holds only in-frame clones, not every one. The sample lists 150,000 to 180,000 clones, roughly 88% seen once, with under 0.8% in the top ten. Specimen: peripheral blood. These receptors were obtained from a man aged 60-69 years with COVID-19, enrolled during active disease.

Only a few counts were recorded for this clone. This chain links TRBV20-1 with TRBJ2-3; the D gene is possibly TRBD2 (6 bases). The CDR3 runs to 15 residues. V was shortened by 3 bases and J by 0 bases, with 13 bases between the two germline ends. The germline V gene encodes CDR1 DFQATT and CDR2 SNEGSKA (reference sequence). This CDR3 is CSASTGVHSTDTQYF. The CDR3 bases are TGCAGTGCTAGTACGGGGGTCCATAGCACAGATACGCAGTATTTT.

J is TRBJ1-6 and V is TRBV19; maybe TRBD1 (5 bases). In germline, CDR1 is LNHDA, CDR2 SQIVND (reference sequence). Deletions cut 10 bases from V and 0 bases from J, with 10 bases between. The CDR3 extends over 14 amino acids. CDR3 sequence (DNA): TGTGCCACCAGACAGAGCTCCTATAATTCACCCCTCCACTTT. It translates to CATRQSSYNSPLHF. Using reference TRBV19 and TRBJ1-6 for the parts outside the CDR3, the full variable domain is DGGITQSPKYLFRKEGQNVTLSCEQNLNHDAMYWYRQDPGQGLRLIYYSQIVNDFQKGDIAEGYSVSREKKESFPLTVTSAQKNPTAFYLCATRQSSYNSPLHFGNGTRLTVT.

This clone was seen just once. The CDR3 is CASSFEDMNTEAFF. The CDR3, as DNA: TGTGCCAGCAGCTTTGAGGATATGAACACTGAAGCTTTCTTT. The chain has TRBV11-3 and TRBJ1-1; D unclear. The CDR3 sequence is 14 residues long. V dropped 3 bases and J dropped 0 bases, with 8 bases sitting between them. Germline V gene lookup returns CDR1 SGHNT and CDR2 YENEEA.

This clone was recorded only once. The chain recombines TRBV28 with TRBJ1-2; 7 nucleotides line up with TRBD1. J lost 5 bases, V lost 9 bases, and 12 bases had no gene match. Germline V gives CDR1 MDHEN, CDR2 SYDVKM. The CDR3 sequence is 14 residues long. This CDR3 is CASLGQGVWYGYTF. DNA for the CDR3: TGTGCCAGTTTAGGGCAGGGGGTCTGGTATGGCTACACCTTC.

This chain links TRBV21-1 with TRBJ1-6; TRBD1 was called by the table and not checked on the DNA. TRBV21-1 is described as a pseudogene. The CDR3 totals 19 residues. DNA of the CDR3: TGTGCCAGCAGCGACTCTTGGACAGGGGAGGTCTCCTATAATTCACCCCTCCACTTT. This gives the protein CASSDSWTGEVSYNSPLHF.

The chain joins TRBV5-1 to TRBJ2-5, with D maybe TRBD1 (6 bases). Trimming left V 4 bases short and J 5 bases short, with 18 bases between. Germline V gene sequence: CDR1 SGHRS, CDR2 YFSETQ. The CDR3 covers 15 residues. The CDR3 sequence: CASSPIPGAWETQYF. CDR3 sequence (DNA): TGCGCCAGCAGCCCTATCCCAGGGGCCTGGGAGACCCAGTACTTC.

The chain uses TRBV19 and TRBJ1-6, with TRBD1 identical over 7 bases. V lost 7 bases to trimming and J lost 6 bases; unmatched junction nucleotides: 6. CDR1 and CDR2 (germline): LNHDA, SQIVND (reference sequence). The CDR3 is 14 amino acids. DNA of the CDR3: TGTGCCAGTACCTCGACAGGGTTTAATTCACCCCTCCACTTT. Translating it yields CASTSTGFNSPLHF. Full variable domain (remainder filled in from reference TRBV19 and TRBJ1-6): DGGITQSPKYLFRKEGQNVTLSCEQNLNHDAMYWYRQDPGQGLRLIYYSQIVNDFQKGDIAEGYSVSREKKESFPLTVTSAQKNPTAFYLCASTSTGFNSPLHFGNGTRLTVT.

The genes are TRBV2 and TRBJ2-7; no definite D call. V lost 8 bases to trimming and J lost 2 bases, with 7 bases between them. Germline CDR1 is SNHLY and CDR2 is FYNNEI. CDR3 length: 11 amino acids. In nucleotides, the CDR3 is TGTGCCAGCGGAGCGACCTACGAGCAGTACTTC. Translated, it gives CASGATYEQYF. Filled out from reference TRBV2 and TRBJ2-7, the complete variable domain reads EPEVTQTPSHQVTQMGQEVILRCVPISNHLYFYWYRQILGQKVEFLVSFYNNEISEKSEIFDDQFSVERPDGSNFTLKIRSTKLEDSAMYFCASGATYEQYFGPGTRLTVT.

This clone was found a few times. This chain joins TRBV5-1 and TRBJ2-7; D possibly corresponds to TRBD2 (7 bases). The CDR3 covers 14 residues. CDR1 SGHRS and CDR2 YFSETQ come from the germline V gene. Trimming shortened V by 5 bases and J by 5 bases, and 17 bases separated the two germline ends. The chain's CDR3 is CASRGGAGDHEQYF. CDR3 nucleotides: TGCGCCAGCAGGGGGGGGGCAGGGGACCACGAGCAGTACTTC.

The CDR3 region is CASTLGGFGNQPQHF. CDR3 nucleotides: TGTGCCAGCACCCTCGGCGGGTTTGGCAATCAGCCCCAGCATTTT. J is TRBJ1-5 and V is TRBV5-6; D remains ambiguous. Germline values: CDR1 SGHDT, CDR2 YYEEEE. The CDR3 totals 15 residues. Trimming cost V 6 bases and J 2 bases, with 15 bases left between them.

CDR3 nucleotides: TGTGCCAGCAGCTTGGCAGGGGGCGAGAGCAATGAGCAGTTCTTC. It translates to CASSLAGGESNEQFF. The chain employs TRBV7-8 and TRBJ2-1; 8 nucleotides line up with TRBD1. The V gene's germline CDR1 is SGHVS and CDR2 FQNEAQ. V was pared by 3 bases and J by 6 bases, with 7 bases of the junction left unmatched. The CDR3 is 15 amino acids.

This clone was detected only once. The CDR3 region is CASSQEGGTNYGYTF. For the CDR3, the DNA is TGTGCCAGCAGCCAAGAGGGCGGGACTAACTATGGCTACACCTTC. The chain combines TRBV4-2 with TRBJ1-2; D not certain. This CDR3 contains 15 residues. V shed 0 bases and J shed 0 bases, with 8 bases lying between them. Per the germline V gene, CDR1 is LGHNA and CDR2 is YNFKEQ.

V usage is TRBV25-1 and J usage is TRBJ1-2; 7 bases are shared with TRBD1. J gave up 0 bases and V 3 bases, and 4 bases lay outside the gene matches. The CDR3 loop spans 15 amino acids. Germline values: CDR1 MGHDK, CDR2 SYGVNS. The chain's CDR3 is CASSDRQGPNYGYTF. The CDR3 DNA sequence: TGTGCCAGCAGTGATCGACAGGGACCTAACTATGGCTACACCTTC.

CDR3 amino acids: CASTSGGRGVNGYTF. In DNA form, the CDR3 reads TGTGCCAGCACCTCGGGTGGCAGGGGGGTAAATGGCTACACCTTC. The chain employs TRBV28 and TRBJ1-2; 7 positions match TRBD1. J gave up 6 bases and V 7 bases, and 14 bases lay outside the gene matches. This CDR3 is built from 15 residues. CDR1 is MDHEN and CDR2 is SYDVKM in the germline V gene.

The chain is built from TRBV7-8 and TRBJ2-4; D is uncertain. Trimming took 5 bases from V and 1 from J, leaving 12 bases between them. The CDR3 is made up of 15 amino acids. Germline lookup yields CDR1 SGHVS and CDR2 FQNEAQ. This CDR3 reads CASSVPGRAKNIQYF. CDR3 DNA: TGTGCCAGCAGCGTCCCGGGTAGGGCCAAAAACATTCAGTACTTC.

The rearrangement uses TRBV28 and TRBJ2-1; 12 bases agree with TRBD2. This CDR3 spans 15 amino acids. Germline CDR1 reads MDHEN; CDR2 reads SYDVKM. The trim removed 7 bases at V and 6 bases at J, leaving 7 bases unmatched. The CDR3: CASTLGLAGSNEQFF. The CDR3 DNA is TGTGCCAGCACCTTAGGACTAGCGGGGTCCAATGAGCAGTTCTTC.

This clone was found a few times. This chain uses TRBV7-2 with TRBJ1-5; D remains unclear. Germline-derived CDR1 and CDR2 are SGHTA and FQGNSA. The CDR3 loop spans 15 amino acids. Trimming pared 5 bases from V and 11 bases from J, leaving 22 bases between. The CDR3 region is CASSLGGYNLEAQHF. The CDR3 nucleotides read TGTGCCAGCAGCCTGGGAGGGTACAATCTTGAGGCCCAGCATTTT.

In its sample, this clone was seen a few times. The CDR3 DNA reads as TGTGCCAGTAGTATGCCGGGACAGAGTAACACTGAAGCTTTCTTT. This gives the protein CASSMPGQSNTEAFF. V usage is TRBV19 and J usage is TRBJ1-1; 7 positions agree with TRBD1. CDR3 length: 15 amino acids. CDR1 is LNHDA and CDR2 is SQIVND in the germline V gene (reference sequence). V trimming: 3 bases; J trimming: 2 bases; junction bases outside the gene matches: 6.

The CDR3 reads CASRPSGQARAGNTIYF. As DNA, the CDR3 is TGTGCCAGTAGACCCTCTGGACAAGCCCGAGCTGGAAACACCATATATTTT. The chain combines TRBV19 with TRBJ1-3; D is possibly TRBD1 (5 bases). The CDR3 length is 17 residues. Trimming took off 6 bases at V and 2 bases at J, with 20 bases between the two ends. Germline CDR1 reads LNHDA; CDR2 reads SQIVND (reference sequence).

V and J are TRBV4-3 and TRBJ1-2; D gene uncertain. V was clipped by 0 bases and J by 6 bases, with 14 bases between them. The CDR3 covers 15 residues. Germline V gene sequence: CDR1 LGHNA, CDR2 YSLEER. The CDR3 loop reads CASSQDRREGDGYTF. The CDR3 nucleotides read TGCGCCAGCAGCCAAGATAGGAGGGAGGGTGATGGCTACACCTTC.